This note documents a single TCR beta chain sequence. Its antigen is not known. Sequenced by immunoSEQ multiplex PCR; TCRdb stores in-frame clones only, minus some. The sample comprises 200,000 or so clones, approximately 92% of which are singletons, and about 10% rests with the top ten. The data are from a study of T cell responses to AZD1222 COVID-19 vaccine. Across the whole study: Pooling was applied to second doses at about 4 or about 12 weeks. Findings and limits, study-wide: Two doses of AZD1222 preceded a rise in Spike-specific TCR breadth and depth.

The V end was cut by 5 bases, the J end by 0 bases, with 17 bases between. Germline lookup yields CDR1 SNHLY and CDR2 FYNNEI. The length of the CDR3 is 16 residues. The chain combines TRBV2 with TRBJ2-7, with a possible D match to TRBD2 (6 bases). This TCR was sampled from an adult in good health. This material consisted of peripheral blood, taken on day 0 of AZD1222 vaccination. The CDR3, as DNA: TGTGCCAGCAGTCCGGGACTCCCAAATGTCTCCTACGAGCAGTACGTC. This gives the protein CASSPGLPNVSYEQYV.